Given below is one T cell receptor (beta chain) in context. These data come from a study of blood T cell repertoires in COVID-19. Germline CDR1 is WNHNN and CDR2 is SYGVQD (reference sequence). CDR3 length equals 12 residues. The J segment lost 11 bases and the V segment lost 4 bases, leaving 5 bases of the junction unmatched. Produced via immunoSEQ multiplex PCR; TCRdb's table is partial and in-frame only. The sample shows more than 300,000 clones, approximately 89% of them seen only once. The clonotype comes from a woman under 40 with COVID-19, enrolled during active disease. The V call is TRBV10-1, the J call TRBJ1-1, with 9 bases fitting TRBD1. The sequencing input was peripheral blood. The CDR3 here is CASSGDRVYAFF. The CDR3 DNA reads as TGCGCCAGCAGTGGGGACAGGGTCTATGCTTTCTTT.